The T cell receptor beta chain under discussion was sequenced for a study of shared clonotypes between healthy human individuals. Overall study context: The study drew on a couple of women and a few men aged 18 to 49 as donors.

The V gene end was trimmed by 3 bases and the J gene end by 6 bases; junction bases not matched to a gene: 10. The CDR3 runs 17 residues. Germline V CDR1 and CDR2: LNHDA, SQIVND (reference sequence). General study results and limits: The study drew on few donors, limiting represented genetic and exposure-history diversity.

As concerns this clone: Its matching antigen is unknown.

Original processing notes: Junction-only immunoSEQ data arrived without quality scores, meaning filtering differed. Libraries were prepared by immunoSEQ multiplex PCR; TCRdb keeps only in-frame clonotypes and omits some of them. Clone size and V and J calls were adopted from that table, with D and trimming inferred from the DNA. The sample lists roughly 450,000 clones; less than 85% were seen once. This chain links TRBV19 with TRBJ2-2; 10 positions agree with TRBD2. This receptor was obtained from a woman in her forties in good health. Some clones in this sample may be carry-over from other donors' samples. Sequenced: PBMCs. The CDR3 region has the DNA TGTGCCAGTAGTATTGGTGCTAGCGGGAGTCTACCCGGGGAGCTGTTTTTT. Its translation is CASSIGASGSLPGELFF.